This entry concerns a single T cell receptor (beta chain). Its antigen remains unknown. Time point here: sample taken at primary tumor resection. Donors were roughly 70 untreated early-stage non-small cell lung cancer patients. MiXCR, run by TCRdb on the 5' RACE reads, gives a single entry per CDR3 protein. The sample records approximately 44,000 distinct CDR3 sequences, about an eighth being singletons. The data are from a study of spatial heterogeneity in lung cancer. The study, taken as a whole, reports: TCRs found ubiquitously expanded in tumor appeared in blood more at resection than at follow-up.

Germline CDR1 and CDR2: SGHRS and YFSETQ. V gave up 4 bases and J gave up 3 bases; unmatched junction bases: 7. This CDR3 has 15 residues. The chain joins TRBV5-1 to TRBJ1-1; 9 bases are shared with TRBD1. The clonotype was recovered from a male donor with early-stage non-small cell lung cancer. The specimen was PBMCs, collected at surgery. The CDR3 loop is CASSVTGQGDTEAFF. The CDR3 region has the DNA TGCGCCAGCAGCGTGACGGGACAGGGAGACACTGAAGCTTTCTTT.